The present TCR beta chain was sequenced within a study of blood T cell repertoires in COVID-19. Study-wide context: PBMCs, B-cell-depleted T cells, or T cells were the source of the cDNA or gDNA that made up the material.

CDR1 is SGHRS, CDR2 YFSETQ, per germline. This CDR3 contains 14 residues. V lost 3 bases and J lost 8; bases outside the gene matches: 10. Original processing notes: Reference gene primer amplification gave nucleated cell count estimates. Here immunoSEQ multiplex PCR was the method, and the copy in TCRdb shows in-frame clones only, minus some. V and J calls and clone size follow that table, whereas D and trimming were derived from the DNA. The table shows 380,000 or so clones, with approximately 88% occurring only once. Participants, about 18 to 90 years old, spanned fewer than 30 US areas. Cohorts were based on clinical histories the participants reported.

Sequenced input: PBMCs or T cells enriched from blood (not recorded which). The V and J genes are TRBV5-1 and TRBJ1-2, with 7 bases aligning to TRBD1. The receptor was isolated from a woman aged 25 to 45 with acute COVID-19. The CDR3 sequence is CASSSGTAPGGYTF. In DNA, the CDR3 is TGCGCCAGCAGCTCAGGGACAGCCCCGGGAGGCTACACCTTC.